This T cell receptor (beta chain) was sequenced for a study of identical twins. TCRdb itself ran the 5' RACE reads through MiXCR, one entry per CDR3 protein. The sample lists hundreds of thousands of distinct CDR3 sequences, around 7% seen once, with roughly 3.7% in the top ten. The CDR3 length is 16 residues. Looked up from germline, CDR1 is LGHDT and CDR2 is YNNKEL (reference sequence). J was trimmed by 4 bases and V by 4 bases; bases with no gene match: 9. In its sample, this clonotype was seen many times. The data also belong to a second study, concerning yellow fever vaccine responses in identical twins.

Source material: memory (CD45RO+) T cells sorted from blood. This chain joins TRBV3-1 and TRBJ2-3; 9 nucleotides line up with TRBD1. The receptor comes from a woman between 18 and 29 years old in good health. The CDR3 nucleotides read TGTGCCAGCAGCCCCCGGACAGGGGTGATTGCAGATACGCAGTATTTT. Translating gives CASSPRTGVIADTQYF.